The rows below give T cell receptor beta chains drawn from one sample of a study of T cells in localized non-small cell lung cancer. Using immunoSEQ multiplex PCR, the repertoire was profiled, and TCRdb retains in-frame clones only, with some absent. The table lists about a thousand clones, 15% to 20% of them singletons, with 13% to 15% in the top ten. Material: normal lung tissue next to the tumor, obtained before any cancer treatment. The receptors shown here come from a man between 35 and 75 years old with stage II lung adenocarcinoma. Both conserved end residues are part of each CDR3. D genes are given only for firm matches. Size values are once, few and many counts, or a class for expanded clones, and some rows have none.

j_call v_call clone_size d_call cdr3_nt cdr3_aa
TRBJ2-3 TRBV19 NA NA TGTGCCAGTAGTGCACAAGGGGTGGCTTCAGATACGCAGTATTTT CASSAQGVASDTQYF
TRBJ1-1 TRBV6-8 NA NA TGTGCCAGCAGTTACACCAGTGGGAGGTCCCCTGAAGCTTTCTTT CASSYTSGRSPEAFF
TRBJ2-7 TRBV18 few NA TGTGCCAGCTCACTCGGCCTCTCCTACGAGCAGTACTTC CASSLGLSYEQYF
TRBJ1-4 TRBV11-3 NA TRBD1 TGTGCCAGCAGCCGACAGGGCAGGGGGAATGAAAAACTGTTTTTT CASSRQGRGNEKLFF
TRBJ2-1 TRBV15 few NA TGTGCCACCAGCCGGGACTTATCCTCCTACAATGAGCAGTTCTTC CATSRDLSSYNEQFF
TRBJ1-2 TRBV14 large NA TGTGCCAGCAGCCCCGGGGGTCTTTATGGCTACACCTTC CASSPGGLYGYTF
TRBJ2-4 TRBV6-8 NA NA TGTGCCAGCAGTCCTTCCAGGACCCTGAAAAACATTCAGTACTTC CASSPSRTLKNIQYF
TRBJ2-5 TRBV30 NA NA TGTGCCTGGAGTACGTTTCGGTCCGGGGGAGAGACCCAGTACTTC CAWSTFRSGGETQYF
TRBJ2-5 TRBV19 NA NA TGTGCCAGTAGCCCGCCCGGTGGCAGAGAGACCCAGTACTTC CASSPPGGRETQYF
TRBJ2-2 TRBV9 few TRBD2 TGTGCCAGCAGCCCGCAGGGACTAGCAATTCCCGGGGAGCTGTTTTTT CASSPQGLAIPGELFF
TRBJ2-3 TRBV19 few NA TGTGCCAGTAGTCAAGGAGATACGCAGTATTTT CASSQGDTQYF
TRBJ1-6 TRBV19 NA TRBD1 TGTGCCAGTAGTCCCACCAGGGGGAGCTCCTATAATTCACCCCTCCACTTT CASSPTRGSSYNSPLHF
TRBJ2-1 TRBV11-3 NA TRBD2 TGTGCCAGCAGCTCCCAGACTAGCGGATACAATGAGCAGTTCTTC CASSSQTSGYNEQFF
TRBJ1-1 TRBV19 NA NA TGTGCCAGTAACACCCCAGGAAGACAGAACACTGAAGCTTTCTTT CASNTPGRQNTEAFF
TRBJ1-2 TRBV14 NA TRBD1 TGTGCCAGCAGCAGGGACAGTAACTATGGCTACACCTTC CASSRDSNYGYTF
TRBJ1-1 TRBV6-8 few NA TGTGCCAGCAGTCTCTCAATGAACACTGAAGCTTTCTTT CASSLSMNTEAFF
TRBJ1-3 TRBV19 NA TRBD1 TGTGCCAGTAGTTTGAAGGCCAGGGGGCCCGGAAACACCATATATTTT CASSLKARGPGNTIYF
TRBJ1-1 TRBV18 NA NA TGTGCCAGCTCACAAGAGGGGACCACTGAAGCTTTCTTT CASSQEGTTEAFF
TRBJ1-3 TRBV4-1 NA NA TGCGCCAGCAGCCAAGTTGGGACGGCTGGAAACACCATATATTTT CASSQVGTAGNTIYF
TRBJ1-1 TRBV11-3 NA TRBD1 TGTGCCAGCAGCTTCCGGACAGGGAGAGGGAACACTGAAGCTTTCTTT CASSFRTGRGNTEAFF
TRBJ1-1 TRBV19 few NA TGTGCCAGTACGGTTATTGGAGCCATGAACACTGAAGCTTTCTTT CASTVIGAMNTEAFF
TRBJ1-2 TRBV19 NA NA TGTGCCAGTAGTTACGGAAGGGGCAACTATGGCTACACCTTC CASSYGRGNYGYTF
TRBJ2-7 TRBV2 few NA TGTGCCAGCAGTGAAGCGCTACAGGAAGCCGAGCAGTACTTC CASSEALQEAEQYF
TRBJ2-1 TRBV7-5 NA NA TGTGCCAGCAGCTCCGGGACAGGGGCACCCTCCTACAATGAGCAGTTCTTC CASSSGTGAPSYNEQFF
TRBJ2-3 TRBV9 medium-sized NA TGTGCCAGCAGTTCTCAGGGGGGTATAGATACGCAGTATTTT CASSSQGGIDTQYF
TRBJ1-4 TRBV5-1 NA NA TGCGCCAGCAGCTTGACGGCAACTAATGAAAAACTGTTTTTT CASSLTATNEKLFF
TRBJ1-3 TRBV10-2 NA NA TGCGCCAGCAGCTCCTCGGGGGGCATTGGAAACACCATATATTTT CASSSSGGIGNTIYF
TRBJ1-2 TRBV9 few TRBD1 TGTGCCAGCAGCGCCCAAGGAACCGGGACAGGGGAACGTTTCACCTTC CASSAQGTGTGERFTF
TRBJ2-1 TRBV28 few TRBD1 TGTGCCAGCAGCCCAGGGGGCAGATACAATGAGCAGTTCTTC CASSPGGRYNEQFF
TRBJ1-3 TRBV11-3 NA NA TGTGCCAGCAGCTTACAAATCGGTAGCGCTGGAAACACCATATATTTT CASSLQIGSAGNTIYF
TRBJ2-1 TRBV4-1 few TRBD1 TGCGCCAGCAGCCAAGCACCGGGACAGGTGCAGTTCTTC CASSQAPGQVQFF
TRBJ2-5 TRBV9 medium-sized NA TGTGCCAGCAGCCAAACCGCTAAAGGAGAGACCCAGTACTTC CASSQTAKGETQYF
TRBJ2-7 TRBV6-8 large TRBD2 TGTGCCAGCAGTCGGACTAGTAGCCCTATAATCTACGAGCAGTACTTC CASSRTSSPIIYEQYF
TRBJ2-1 TRBV7-2 NA NA TGTGCCAGCAGCTTAGCCAGTACCGATGAGCAGTTCTTC CASSLASTDEQFF
TRBJ2-6 TRBV6-8 few NA TGTGCCAGCAGTTACTCGGCGGCCTCTGGGGCCAACGTCCTGACTTTC CASSYSAASGANVLTF
TRBJ1-1 TRBV6-8 NA NA TGTGCCAGCAGTGTAGGACCCTGGCCCACTGAAGCTTTCTTT CASSVGPWPTEAFF
TRBJ2-2 TRBV6-8 NA NA TGTGCCATCACTAGACAGGGAGGGACCGGGGAGCTGTTTTTT CAITRQGGTGELFF
TRBJ1-5 TRBV2 NA TRBD1 TGTGCCAGCAGTCTGGACAGGAAAGGCAATCAGCCCCAGCATTTT CASSLDRKGNQPQHF
TRBJ1-1 TRBV19 NA NA TGTGCCAGTAGTTGGGGGAGGGGGAACACTGAAGCTTTCTTT CASSWGRGNTEAFF
TRBJ1-1 TRBV11-3 NA NA TGTGCCAGCAGCTTGTTCGAGGCCCGCCAAGAAGCTTTCTTT CASSLFEARQEAFF
TRBJ1-2 TRBV19 NA NA TGTGCCAGTTCCATCTCAACGGGGCTTGGCTACACCTTC CASSISTGLGYTF
TRBJ2-1 TRBV19 few NA TGTGCCAGTATTCAGAGGGCTAGTAATTCCTACAATGAGCAGTTCTTC CASIQRASNSYNEQFF
TRBJ1-2 TRBV10-1 once NA TGCGCCAGCAGCGTCTTCCGGGACCCTTCCAACTATGGCTACACCTTC CASSVFRDPSNYGYTF
TRBJ1-1 TRBV11-3 few TRBD1 TGTGCCAGCAGCTTGGAACAGGGGGTCGCCACTGAAGCTTTCTTT CASSLEQGVATEAFF
TRBJ2-1 TRBV6-8 few NA TGTGCCAGCACCAAAGGACTACTCAAGAACCGTGAGCAGTTCTTC CASTKGLLKNREQFF
TRBJ1-2 TRBV11-3 NA TRBD1 TGTGCCAGCAGCCCGACAGGGGGCTCCGCAAACTATGGCTACACCTTC CASSPTGGSANYGYTF